This T cell receptor (beta chain) was recorded in a study of vaccination and CD4 T cells after COVID-19. Treatment denoted: roughly 10-day PBMC culture with coronavirus spike peptide pools or control peptides (ViraFEST assay). Turning to this clonotype: Its antigen is as yet unknown.

Cultured CD4+ T-cell DNA underwent Oncomine TCR Beta short-read sequencing. From cultured CD4+ T cells, genomic DNA was extracted. TCRdb recomputed calls from the PCR reads with MiXCR, one row per CDR3 protein. The data show 10,000 to 15,000 distinct CDR3 sequences, with 36% seen just once and around 16% held by the top ten. Germline lookup yields CDR1 SGHNT and CDR2 YYREEE (reference sequence). This CDR3 is built from 15 residues. The V segment lost 5 bases and the J segment 6 bases; nucleotides outside the gene matches: 12. The receptor was derived from a human donor with COVID-19. The V gene is TRBV5-4, the J gene TRBJ2-3; 7 bases fit TRBD1. The source material was cultured CD4+ T cells from blood. The DNA for the CDR3 is TGTGCCAGCAGTTCCGACAGGGACCCGCGGGATACGCAGTATTTT. The encoded protein is CASSSDRDPRDTQYF.